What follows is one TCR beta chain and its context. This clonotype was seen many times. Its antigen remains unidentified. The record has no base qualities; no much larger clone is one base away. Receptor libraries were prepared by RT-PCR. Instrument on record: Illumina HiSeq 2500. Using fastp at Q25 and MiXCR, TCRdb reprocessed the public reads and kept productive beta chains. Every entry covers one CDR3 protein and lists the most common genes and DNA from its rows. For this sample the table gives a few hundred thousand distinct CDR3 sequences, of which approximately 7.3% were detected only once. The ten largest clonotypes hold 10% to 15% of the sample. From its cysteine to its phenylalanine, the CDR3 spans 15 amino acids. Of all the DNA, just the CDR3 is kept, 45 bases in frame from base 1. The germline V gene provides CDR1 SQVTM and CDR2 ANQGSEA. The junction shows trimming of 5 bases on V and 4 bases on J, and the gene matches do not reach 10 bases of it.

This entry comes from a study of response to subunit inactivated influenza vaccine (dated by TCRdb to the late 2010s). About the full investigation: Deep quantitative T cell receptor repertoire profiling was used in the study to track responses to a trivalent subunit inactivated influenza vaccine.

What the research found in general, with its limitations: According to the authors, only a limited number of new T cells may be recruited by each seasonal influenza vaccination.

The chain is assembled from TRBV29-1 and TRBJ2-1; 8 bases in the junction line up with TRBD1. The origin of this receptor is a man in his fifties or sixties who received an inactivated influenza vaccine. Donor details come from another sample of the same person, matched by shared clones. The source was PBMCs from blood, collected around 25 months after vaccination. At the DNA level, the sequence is TGCAGCGTTCGGCAGGGGGCAACTTCTTACAATGAGCAGTTCTTC. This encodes CSVRQGATSYNEQFF.